This T cell receptor beta chain was documented in a study of T cells in Graves' hyperthyroidism and ophthalmopathy. Germline lookup yields CDR1 SGHVS and CDR2 FQNEAQ. The CDR3 is made up of 14 amino acids. V lost 5 bases to trimming and J lost 4 bases, with 14 bases between them. TCR beta CDR3 regions were amplified from RNA transcripts. RT-PCR in the first round (using the HTBI primer set) targeted the TCR CDR3. TCRdb re-called the multiplex PCR reads with MiXCR, one entry per CDR3 protein. The sample includes approximately 600,000 distinct CDR3 sequences, approximately 15% of them seen just once. Hyperthyroidism patients were newly diagnosed, had disease duration under 2 months, and were aged 18 to 65 years. This clonotype occurred many times.

The J gene is TRBJ1-1, the V gene TRBV7-8, with D unresolved. Sequenced: blood. This receptor was identified in a woman aged 25-40 years with Graves' hyperthyroidism that later progressed to Graves' ophthalmopathy. The CDR3 region has the DNA TGTGCCAGCAGCAGCCACGGCCTCTTCACTGAAGCTTTCTTT. Its translation is CASSSHGLFTEAFF. Drawing the rest from reference TRBV7-8 and TRBJ1-1, the complete variable domain is GAGVSQSPRYKVAKRGQDVALRCDPISGHVSLFWYQQALGQGPEFLTYFQNEAQLDKSGLPSDRFFAERPEGSVSTLKIQRTQQEDSAVYLCASSSHGLFTEAFFGQGTRLTVV.